This T cell receptor (beta chain) originates from a study of cytomegalovirus exposure and HLA in healthy donors. A word on this clone: Its target is unknown.

J gave up 4 bases and V 2 bases, and 8 bases lay outside the gene matches. The germline V gene has CDR1 SGHDT and CDR2 YYEEEE. The CDR3 is 17 residues long. The PCR had 60 Vbeta and 13 Jbeta primers. Profiled with immunoSEQ multiplex PCR; TCRdb holds only in-frame clones, not every one. The sample gives about 180,000 clones, approximately 82% of which show up once; under 2.5% is in the top ten. Overall study findings and caveats: Analysis was carried out at a later point, and it linked a missense DCLRE1C variant to TCR beta V- and J-gene trimming. Later work associated 16,951 TCR beta sequences with HLA alleles at 0.05 false discovery rate. Donor immune exposure was known only as CMV serostatus. When presence/absence was analysed, sequencing depth was taken to be roughly uniform across donors.

Sequenced material: PBMCs. The origin of this receptor is a woman under 40 in good health and CMV-seronegative. The gene calls are TRBV5-6 and TRBJ2-3; the match to TRBD2 covers 12 bases. The CDR3 protein is CASSFPSGRAFPDTQYF. The CDR3 nucleotides read TGTGCCAGCAGCTTCCCTAGCGGGAGGGCCTTCCCAGATACGCAGTATTTT.